This TCR beta chain was captured by sequencing in a study of Ad26.COV2.S vaccination and SARS-CoV-2 variants. With 3 bases removed from V and 3 bases from J, the gap between germline ends came to 14 bases. Looked up from germline, CDR1 is MNHEY and CDR2 is SVGAGI. The CDR3 spans 15 residues. A remark on this clone: Its antigen is not known.

The table came from immunoSEQ multiplex PCR; TCRdb's copy has only in-frame clones and leaves some out. The sample has roughly 380,000 clones; about 91% are singletons. Regarding the study as a whole: Reported post-vaccination CD8+ and CD4+ T cell responses to spike showed substantial breadth.

V is TRBV6-5 and J is TRBJ1-2; D is perhaps TRBD1 (6 bases). The sequence was obtained from a human donor who had recovered from COVID-19. The source material was peripheral blood, sampled after recovery from COVID-19. In DNA form, the CDR3 reads TGTGCCAGCAGTTATCATCCCAGGGGTGACTATGGCTACACCTTC. The encoded protein is CASSYHPRGDYGYTF.